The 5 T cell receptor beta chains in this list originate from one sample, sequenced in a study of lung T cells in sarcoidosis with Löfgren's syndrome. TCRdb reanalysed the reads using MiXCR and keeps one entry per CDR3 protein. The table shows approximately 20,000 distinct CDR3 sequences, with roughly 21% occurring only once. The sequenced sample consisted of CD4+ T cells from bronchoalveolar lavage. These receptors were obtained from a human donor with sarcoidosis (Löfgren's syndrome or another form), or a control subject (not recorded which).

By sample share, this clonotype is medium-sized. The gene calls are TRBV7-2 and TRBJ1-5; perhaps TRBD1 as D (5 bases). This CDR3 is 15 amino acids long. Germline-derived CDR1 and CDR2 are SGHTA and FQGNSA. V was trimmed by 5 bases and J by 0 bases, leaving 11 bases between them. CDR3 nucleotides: TGTGCCAGCAGCGCAACCAGGGATAGCAATCAGCCCCAGCATTTT. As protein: CASSATRDSNQPQHF. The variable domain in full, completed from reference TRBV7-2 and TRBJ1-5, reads GAGVSQSPSNKVTEKGKDVELRCDPISGHTALYWYRQSLGQGLEFLIYFQGNSAPDKSGLPSDRFSAERTGGSVSTLTIQRTQQEDSAVYLCASSATRDSNQPQHFGDGTRLSIL.

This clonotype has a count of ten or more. CDR3 amino acids: CASSLASDRWSNQPQHF. CDR3 sequence (DNA): TGTGCCAGCAGCTTAGCGTCGGACAGATGGAGCAATCAGCCCCAGCATTTT. V and J are TRBV7-8 and TRBJ1-5; D is perhaps TRBD1 (6 bases). Germline assignment: CDR1 SGHVS and CDR2 FQNEAQ. Deletions cut 0 bases from V and 1 base from J, with 13 bases between. The CDR3 consists of 17 residues.

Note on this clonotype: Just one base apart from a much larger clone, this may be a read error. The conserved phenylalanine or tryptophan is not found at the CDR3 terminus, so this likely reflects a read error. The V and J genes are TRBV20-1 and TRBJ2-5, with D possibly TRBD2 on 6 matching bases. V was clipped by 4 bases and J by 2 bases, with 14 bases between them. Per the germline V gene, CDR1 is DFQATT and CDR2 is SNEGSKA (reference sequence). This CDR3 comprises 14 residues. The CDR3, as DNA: TGCAGTGCTAACTTGGGACTGGAACAAGAGACCCAGTACTTA. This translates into CSANLGLEQETQYL.

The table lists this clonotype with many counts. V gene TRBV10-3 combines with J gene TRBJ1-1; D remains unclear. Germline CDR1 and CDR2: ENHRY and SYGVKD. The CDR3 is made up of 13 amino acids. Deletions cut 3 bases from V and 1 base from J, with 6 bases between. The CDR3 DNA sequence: TGTGCCATCAGTGAAAGCGAGAACACTGAAGCTTTCTTT. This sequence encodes CAISESENTEAFF.

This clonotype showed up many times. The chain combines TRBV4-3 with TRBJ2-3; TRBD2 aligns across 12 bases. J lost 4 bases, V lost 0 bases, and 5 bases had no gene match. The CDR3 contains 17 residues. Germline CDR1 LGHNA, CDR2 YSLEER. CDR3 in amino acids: CASSQDRASGRADTQYF. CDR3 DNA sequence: TGCGCCAGCAGCCAAGATCGGGCTAGCGGGAGGGCAGATACGCAGTATTTT.